This T cell receptor (beta chain) was captured by sequencing in a study of cytomegalovirus exposure and HLA in healthy donors. Study results and limitations: Diagnosis of cytomegalovirus status made by the classifier reportedly showed high specificity and sensitivity. Some highly shared sequence variants likely arose as a pipeline artifact. The authors enumerated over 150 TCR beta chains as linked to cytomegalovirus. Later analysis showed TCR association rates varying by HLA locus, highest for DRB1 and lowest for HLA-C.

The PCR ran on 60 Vbeta and 13 Jbeta primers. Clones were sequenced by immunoSEQ multiplex PCR, and TCRdb holds only the in-frame ones, with some missing. The sample includes about 270,000 clones, more than 80% of them seen just once. As concerns this clone: Its specificity is not known.

V trimming: 5 bases; J trimming: 1 base; junction bases outside the gene matches: 7. The CDR3 runs to 16 residues. The germline gives CDR1 LNHDA, CDR2 SQIVND (reference sequence). This TCR was recovered from a middle-aged man in good health and CMV-seropositive. Sequenced: PBMCs. The V and J genes are TRBV19 and TRBJ1-5; 8 nucleotides align to TRBD1. The CDR3: CASSPQGARSNQPQHF. DNA of the CDR3: TGTGCCAGTAGTCCTCAGGGGGCGCGAAGCAATCAGCCCCAGCATTTT.